Listed below are T cell receptor beta chains from one sample, sequenced in a study of blood T cell repertoires in COVID-19. The method was immunoSEQ multiplex PCR; TCRdb's version includes in-frame clones alone and lacks a portion of them. This table has roughly 280,000 clones, approximately 83% appearing once. Sequencing was done on a sample of peripheral blood. These TCRs come from a woman in her 70s with acute or convalescent COVID-19. Each CDR3 is given with its conserved first and last residue. D genes are given only for firm matches. For some rows the clone size is stated as once, few or many, or as a class when expanded; others skip it.

v_gene: TRBV7-2
j_gene: TRBJ2-1
abundance: -
d_gene: TRBD2
CDR3nt: TGTGCCAGCAGCCCCACAGCGGGGGCCTCAATTGAGCAGTTCTTC
CDR3aa: CASSPTAGASIEQFF

v_gene: TRBV7-2
j_gene: TRBJ2-7
abundance: once
d_gene: -
CDR3nt: TGTGCCAGCAGGGAGGGGAGGCAGGGAGGCGAGCAGTACTTC
CDR3aa: CASREGRQGGEQYF

v_gene: TRBV6-6
j_gene: TRBJ2-7
abundance: -
d_gene: -
CDR3nt: TGTGCCAGCACCGGATGGGCCAACCTCTACGAGCAGTACTTC
CDR3aa: CASTGWANLYEQYF

v_gene: TRBV2
j_gene: TRBJ2-5
abundance: -
d_gene: TRBD1
CDR3nt: TGTGCCAGCAGTCCCGGGACAGAAGAGACCCAGTACTTC
CDR3aa: CASSPGTEETQYF

v_gene: TRBV5-6
j_gene: TRBJ1-1
abundance: once
d_gene: -
CDR3nt: TGTGCCAGCAGCTGGTTAGGGGCCCAGAACACTGAAGCTTTCTTT
CDR3aa: CASSWLGAQNTEAFF

v_gene: TRBV5-1
j_gene: TRBJ2-7
abundance: -
d_gene: -
CDR3nt: TGCGCCAGCGGAATAGGGGGTAGTGCCTACGAGCAGTACTTC
CDR3aa: CASGIGGSAYEQYF

v_gene: TRBV30
j_gene: TRBJ2-2
abundance: -
d_gene: -
CDR3nt: TGTGCCTGGAGTGTACTTCGAGACACCGGGGAGCTGTTTTTT
CDR3aa: CAWSVLRDTGELFF

v_gene: TRBV29-1
j_gene: TRBJ2-1
abundance: many
d_gene: -
CDR3nt: TGCAGCGTTGACTATGAGCAGTTCTTC
CDR3aa: CSVDYEQFF

v_gene: TRBV5-1
j_gene: TRBJ2-3
abundance: -
d_gene: -
CDR3nt: TGCGCCAGCAGCTTGCATGCAGGGGCTAGCACAGATACGCAGTATTTT
CDR3aa: CASSLHAGASTDTQYF

v_gene: TRBV4-1
j_gene: TRBJ1-4
abundance: -
d_gene: -
CDR3nt: TGCGCCAGCAGCCTCGCCGGAGGAGGGTTTAATGAAAAACTGTTTTTT
CDR3aa: CASSLAGGGFNEKLFF

v_gene: TRBV19
j_gene: TRBJ1-5
abundance: -
d_gene: -
CDR3nt: TGTGCCAGTAGTGTCTCGACTGGACAGCCCCAGCATTTT
CDR3aa: CASSVSTGQPQHF

v_gene: TRBV7-2
j_gene: TRBJ1-5
abundance: -
d_gene: -
CDR3nt: TGTGCCAGCAGCGTGGGAGGAAGGCAGCCCCAGCATTTT
CDR3aa: CASSVGGRQPQHF

v_gene: TRBV5-4
j_gene: TRBJ2-3
abundance: -
d_gene: -
CDR3nt: TGTGCCAGCAGAATGGGGGGGCCTTTGAAGACAGATACGCAGTATTTT
CDR3aa: CASRMGGPLKTDTQYF

v_gene: TRBV19
j_gene: TRBJ2-1
abundance: -
d_gene: -
CDR3nt: TGTGCCAGTAGTCACGCTATCTCTAGCAATGAGCAGTTCTTC
CDR3aa: CASSHAISSNEQFF

v_gene: TRBV7-6
j_gene: TRBJ1-2
abundance: once
d_gene: TRBD1
CDR3nt: TGTGCCAGCAGAACCAGGGACAGGGTGTCTAACTATGGCTACACCTTC
CDR3aa: CASRTRDRVSNYGYTF

v_gene: TRBV5-1
j_gene: TRBJ2-6
abundance: -
d_gene: -
CDR3nt: TGCGCCAGCAGCTTCCCCGGGTTCTCTGGGGCCAACGTCCTGACTTTC
CDR3aa: CASSFPGFSGANVLTF

v_gene: TRBV7-2
j_gene: TRBJ2-5
abundance: -
d_gene: -
CDR3nt: TGTGCCAGCAGCTTAGGGCTGGCGGGAGAGACCCAGTACTTC
CDR3aa: CASSLGLAGETQYF

v_gene: TRBV6-5
j_gene: TRBJ2-7
abundance: -
d_gene: TRBD1
CDR3nt: TGTGCCAGCACCCCGGGACAGGCCTACGAGCAGTACTTC
CDR3aa: CASTPGQAYEQYF

v_gene: TRBV5-4
j_gene: TRBJ2-7
abundance: -
d_gene: -
CDR3nt: TGTGCCAGCAGCTCGCGTCTGAGGTCCTACGAGCAGTACTTC
CDR3aa: CASSSRLRSYEQYF

v_gene: TRBV6-5
j_gene: TRBJ2-3
abundance: -
d_gene: -
CDR3nt: TGTGCCAGCAGACCCCTTATCGGGGGCACAGATACGCAGTATTTT
CDR3aa: CASRPLIGGTDTQYF